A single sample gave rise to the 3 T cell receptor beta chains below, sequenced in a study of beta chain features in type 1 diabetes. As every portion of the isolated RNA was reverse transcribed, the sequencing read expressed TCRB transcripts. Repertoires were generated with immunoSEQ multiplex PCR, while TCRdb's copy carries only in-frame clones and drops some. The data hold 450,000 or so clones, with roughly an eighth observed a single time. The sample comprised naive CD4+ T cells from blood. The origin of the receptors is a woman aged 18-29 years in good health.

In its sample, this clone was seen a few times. CDR3 nucleotide sequence: TGTGCCAGCAGTTTACCATCCCGGGGCATGGAGACCCAGTACTTC. This codes for CASSLPSRGMETQYF. V gene TRBV28 combines with J gene TRBJ2-5; the D call may be TRBD1 or TRBD2 (5 bases each). The CDR3 runs to 15 residues. V lost 2 bases and J lost 5, with 15 bases in between. CDR1 is MDHEN, CDR2 SYDVKM, per germline.

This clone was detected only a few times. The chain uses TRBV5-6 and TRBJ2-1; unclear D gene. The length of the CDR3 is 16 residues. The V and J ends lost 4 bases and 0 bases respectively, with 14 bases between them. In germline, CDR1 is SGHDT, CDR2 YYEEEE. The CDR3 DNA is TGTGCCAGCAGCATGGGCCCCTATCGCTCCTACAATGAGCAGTTCTTC. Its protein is CASSMGPYRSYNEQFF.

The CDR3 sequence: CASSLIPQGNGEQYV. The CDR3 DNA sequence: TGTGCCAGCAGCTTAATCCCCCAGGGGAATGGAGAGCAGTACGTC. The rearrangement joins TRBV7-8 to TRBJ2-7, with D maybe TRBD1 (6 bases). V lost 2 bases and J 7 bases, leaving 18 bases between the germline ends. This CDR3 spans 15 amino acids. Germline CDR1 is SGHVS and CDR2 is FQNEAQ.